One sample yielded the 12 T cell receptor beta chains listed below, sequenced in a study of blood T cell repertoires in COVID-19. The assay was immunoSEQ multiplex PCR, and TCRdb's table has in-frame clones only and misses some. The table lists roughly 150,000 clones, 80% of them singletons. Sequencing was done on a sample of peripheral blood. The receptors were gathered from a man aged 55 to 70 with acute or convalescent COVID-19.

This clone occurred once. J is TRBJ1-6 and V is TRBV6-6, with a possible D match to TRBD1 (6 bases). Germline-derived CDR1 and CDR2 are MNHNY and SVGAGI (reference sequence). Trimming removed 5 bases at V and 9 bases at J, with 17 bases between. CDR3 length equals 15 residues. The CDR3: CASSTSGGAGSPLHF. As DNA, the CDR3 is TGTGCCAGCAGTACCTCCGGGGGGGCTGGTTCACCCCTCCACTTT.

This chain uses TRBV3-1 (or the pseudogene TRBV3-2) with TRBJ2-5; a possible D gene is TRBD2 (6 bases). From germline, CDR1 is LGHDT and CDR2 YNNKEL (reference sequence). The CDR3 runs to 14 residues. Trimming shortened V by 4 bases and J by 1 base, and 10 bases separated the two germline ends. The CDR3 DNA reads TGTGCCAGCAGCCCCCGGGACTTCCAAGAGACCCAGTACTTC. Its protein is CASSPRDFQETQYF.

This clone was picked up a small number of times. The CDR3 nucleotides read TGTGCCAGCAGCACCGGGCGGGTTGAAAAACTGTTTTTT. Its translation: CASSTGRVEKLFF. The chain uses TRBV7-9 and TRBJ1-4, with unresolved D. The V end lost 5 bases, the J end lost 7 bases, and 11 bases lay between the germline ends. Germline CDR1 is SEHNR and CDR2 is FQNEAQ (reference sequence). The CDR3 runs 13 residues.

This chain uses TRBV18 with TRBJ2-3, with 11 bases that match TRBD2. J was trimmed by 0 bases and V by 1 base; bases with no gene match: 0. Germline-derived CDR1 and CDR2 are KGHSH and LQKENI. The CDR3 consists of 16 residues. CDR3 DNA sequence: TGTGCCAGCTCACCACGGACTAGCGGGAGCACAGATACGCAGTATTTT. Its protein product is CASSPRTSGSTDTQYF.

The table lists this clone with a few counts. The rearrangement links TRBV9 to TRBJ2-1, with TRBD2 matching 12 bases. This CDR3 has 13 amino acids. The V segment lost 3 bases and the J segment 10 bases; nucleotides outside the gene matches: 2. Germline lookup yields CDR1 SGDLS and CDR2 YYNGEE. The CDR3 protein is CASSGGTSGEQFF. The CDR3 nucleotides are TGTGCCAGCAGCGGAGGGACTAGCGGGGAGCAGTTCTTC.

The V call is TRBV18, the J call TRBJ2-7; 9 bases are shared with TRBD1. Germline V gene data show CDR1 as KGHSH and CDR2 as LQKENI. The CDR3 length is 14 residues. V was clipped by 6 bases and J by 0 bases; unmatched bases: 3. This CDR3 reads CASSGTGSSYEQYF. Here the CDR3 DNA reads TGTGCCAGCTCGGGGACAGGGAGCTCCTACGAGCAGTACTTC.

This chain links TRBV24-1 with TRBJ2-7; 14 bases map to TRBD2. From germline, CDR1 is KGHDR and CDR2 SFDVKD. The trim removed 0 bases at V and 3 bases at J, leaving 21 bases unmatched. CDR3 size: 23 residues. Written as DNA, the CDR3 is TGTGCCACCAGTGATTTGCCCCCCAGGGGGGTTGGACTAGCGGGGGGTCATTTCTACGAGCAGTACTTC. Its translation: CATSDLPPRGVGLAGGHFYEQYF.

The chain uses TRBV19 and TRBJ1-6; 8 bases line up with TRBD1. Per the germline V gene, CDR1 is LNHDA and CDR2 is SQIVND (reference sequence). The CDR3 is 15 amino acids. V gave up 6 bases and J gave up 6 bases; unmatched junction bases: 7. The CDR3 DNA reads TGTGCCAGTAGAAACTGGGGACAGGTTAATTCACCCCTCCACTTT. It encodes CASRNWGQVNSPLHF.

V and J are TRBV29-1 and TRBJ2-1, with D possibly called TRBD1 or TRBD2 (7 bases each). Germline CDR1 reads SQVTM; CDR2 reads ANQGSEA. Trimming pared 8 bases from V and 9 bases from J, leaving 20 bases between. The CDR3 length is 13 residues. The CDR3 DNA reads TGCAGCTTTGGGAGGGGGCGGAATAGTGAGCAGTTCTTC. The encoded protein is CSFGRGRNSEQFF.

The chain joins TRBV7-6 to TRBJ1-4; 12 positions match TRBD1. V lost 4 bases to trimming and J lost 8 bases; unmatched junction nucleotides: 8. Germline V lookup: CDR1 SGHVS, CDR2 FNYEAQ. This CDR3 has 16 amino acids. The CDR3 nucleotides are TGTGCCAGCAGCTCCGGGGCCGGGACAGGGGGCGAAAAACTGTTTTTT. Translating it yields CASSSGAGTGGEKLFF.

The chain carries TRBV7-6 and TRBJ1-3; the D is unclear. The V gene's germline CDR1 is SGHVS and CDR2 FNYEAQ. The CDR3 covers 15 residues. Trimming shortened V by 1 base and J by 2 bases, and 9 bases separated the two germline ends. CDR3 bases: TGTGCCAGCAGCTTAGTAGTTTCCCCTGGAAACACCATATATTTT. Its protein is CASSLVVSPGNTIYF.

The chain recombines TRBV6-5 with TRBJ1-2, with 8 bases identical to TRBD1. Germline V lookup: CDR1 MNHEY, CDR2 SVGAGI. V was clipped by 6 bases and J by 4 bases; unmatched bases: 10. CDR3 size: 15 residues. CDR3 residues: CASRKDRDGGYGYTF. CDR3 coding DNA: TGTGCCAGCAGGAAGGACAGGGACGGAGGCTATGGCTACACCTTC.